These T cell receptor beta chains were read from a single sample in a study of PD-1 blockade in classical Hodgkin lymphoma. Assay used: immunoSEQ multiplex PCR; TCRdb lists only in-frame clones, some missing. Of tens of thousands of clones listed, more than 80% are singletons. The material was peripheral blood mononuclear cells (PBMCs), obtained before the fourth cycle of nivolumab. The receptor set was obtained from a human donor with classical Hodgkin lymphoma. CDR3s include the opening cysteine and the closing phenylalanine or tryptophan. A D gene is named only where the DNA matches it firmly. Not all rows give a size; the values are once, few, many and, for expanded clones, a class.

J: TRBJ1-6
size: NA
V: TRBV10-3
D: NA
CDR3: CAISEYNPGIGPSNNSPLHF
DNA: TGTGCCATCAGTGAGTACAACCCGGGCATCGGCCCGAGCAATAATTCACCCCTCCACTTT

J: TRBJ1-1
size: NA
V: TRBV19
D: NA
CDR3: CASSIPRSGGNFRTEAFF
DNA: TGTGCCAGTAGTATACCACGCAGCGGGGGGAATTTTAGGACTGAAGCTTTCTTT

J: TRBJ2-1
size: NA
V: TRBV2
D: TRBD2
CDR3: CASSGTLAGGQSSYNEQFF
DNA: TGTGCCAGCAGTGGGACTCTAGCGGGGGGACAGAGCTCCTACAATGAGCAGTTCTTC

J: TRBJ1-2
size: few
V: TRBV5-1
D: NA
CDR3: CASSPERDGYTF
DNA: TGCGCCAGCAGCCCTGAGAGGGATGGCTACACCTTC

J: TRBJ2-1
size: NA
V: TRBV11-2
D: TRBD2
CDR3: CASRPRGGLVNEQFF
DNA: TGTGCCAGCAGACCGCGGGGGGGGCTGGTGAATGAGCAGTTCTTC

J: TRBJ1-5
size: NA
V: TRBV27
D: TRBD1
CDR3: CASSQDRATYGNQPQHF
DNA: TGTGCCAGCAGCCAAGACAGGGCGACTTACGGGAATCAGCCCCAGCATTTT

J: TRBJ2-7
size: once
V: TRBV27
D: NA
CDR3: CASSLSITNVDEQYF
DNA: TGTGCCAGCAGTTTGTCTATTACTAATGTCGACGAGCAGTACTTC

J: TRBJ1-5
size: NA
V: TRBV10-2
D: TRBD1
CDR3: CASSEQGDQPQHF
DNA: TGCGCCAGCAGTGAACAGGGGGATCAGCCCCAGCATTTT

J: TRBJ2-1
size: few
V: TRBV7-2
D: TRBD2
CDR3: CASSHGGGVYNEQFF
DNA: TGTGCCAGCAGCCATGGGGGGGGAGTATACAATGAGCAGTTCTTC

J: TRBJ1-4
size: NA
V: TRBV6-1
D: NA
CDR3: CASSRPGRTEKLFF
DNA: TGTGCCAGCAGCAGACCGGGACGAACGGAAAAACTGTTTTTT

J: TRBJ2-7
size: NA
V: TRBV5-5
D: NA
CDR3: CASSLAMGYEQYF
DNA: TGTGCCAGCAGCTTGGCCATGGGGTACGAGCAGTACTTC

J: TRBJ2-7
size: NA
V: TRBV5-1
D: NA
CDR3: CASSLGSGSYEQYF
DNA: TGCGCCAGCAGCTTGGGTAGCGGATCCTACGAGCAGTACTTC

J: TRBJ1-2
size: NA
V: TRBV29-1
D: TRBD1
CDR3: CSVFEPGDSRSNYGYTF
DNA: TGCAGCGTTTTCGAACCGGGGGACAGCCGATCTAACTATGGCTACACCTTC

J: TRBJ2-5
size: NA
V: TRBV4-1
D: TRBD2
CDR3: CASSQFIAGGSPETQYF
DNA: TGCGCCAGCAGCCAATTCATAGCGGGAGGGAGCCCAGAGACCCAGTACTTC

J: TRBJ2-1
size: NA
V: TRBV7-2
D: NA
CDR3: CASSELSANRGQFF
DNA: TGTGCCAGCAGCGAGCTATCGGCCAACCGGGGGCAGTTCTTC

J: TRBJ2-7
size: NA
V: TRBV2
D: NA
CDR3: CASSIPDSFYEQYF
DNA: TGTGCCAGCAGTATTCCTGACAGTTTCTACGAGCAGTACTTC

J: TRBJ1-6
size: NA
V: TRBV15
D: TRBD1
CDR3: CAIGQENSPLHF
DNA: TGTGCCATCGGACAGGAAAATTCACCCCTCCACTTT

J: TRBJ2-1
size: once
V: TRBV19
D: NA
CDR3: CASSPLASSSYNEQFF
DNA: TGTGCCAGTAGCCCCCTAGCCTCCAGCTCCTACAATGAGCAGTTCTTC

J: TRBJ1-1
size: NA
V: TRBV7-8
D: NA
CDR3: CASSLLSGAEAFF
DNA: TGTGCCAGCAGCTTACTCTCCGGGGCTGAAGCTTTCTTT

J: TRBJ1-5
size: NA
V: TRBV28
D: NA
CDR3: CASSLTRDDQPQHF
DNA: TGTGCCAGCAGTTTAACCAGGGACGATCAGCCCCAGCATTTT

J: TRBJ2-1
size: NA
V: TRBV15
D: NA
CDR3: CATSRVGLPEQFF
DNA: TGTGCCACCAGCAGAGTGGGCCTCCCTGAGCAGTTCTTC

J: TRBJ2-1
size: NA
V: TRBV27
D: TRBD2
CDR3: CASRLGLDPYNEQFF
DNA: TGTGCCAGCAGGCTGGGACTAGACCCGTACAATGAGCAGTTCTTC

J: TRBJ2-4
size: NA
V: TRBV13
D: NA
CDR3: CASSLESSVAKNIQYF
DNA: TGTGCCAGCAGCTTAGAATCTAGCGTGGCCAAAAACATTCAGTACTTC